This TCR beta chain was profiled in a study of cytomegalovirus exposure and HLA in healthy donors. The PCR was carried out with 60 Vbeta primers and 13 Jbeta primers. TCRdb's copy holds only in-frame clones and misses some; the assay was immunoSEQ multiplex PCR. The sample includes about 180,000 clones, roughly 79% of them seen just once. This clone was recorded once. Sequencing used PBMCs. The TCR originated in a man aged 40-49 years in good health and CMV-seropositive.

The CDR3 region has the DNA TGCGCCAGCAGCTTCACATTACAAGAGACCCAGTACTTC. Amino acid sequence: CASSFTLQETQYF. This rearrangement joins TRBV5-1 to TRBJ2-5, with D hard to call. Trimming pared 2 bases from V and 2 bases from J, leaving 7 bases between. The germline CDR1 and CDR2 sequences are SGHRS and YFSETQ. The length of the CDR3 is 13 residues.